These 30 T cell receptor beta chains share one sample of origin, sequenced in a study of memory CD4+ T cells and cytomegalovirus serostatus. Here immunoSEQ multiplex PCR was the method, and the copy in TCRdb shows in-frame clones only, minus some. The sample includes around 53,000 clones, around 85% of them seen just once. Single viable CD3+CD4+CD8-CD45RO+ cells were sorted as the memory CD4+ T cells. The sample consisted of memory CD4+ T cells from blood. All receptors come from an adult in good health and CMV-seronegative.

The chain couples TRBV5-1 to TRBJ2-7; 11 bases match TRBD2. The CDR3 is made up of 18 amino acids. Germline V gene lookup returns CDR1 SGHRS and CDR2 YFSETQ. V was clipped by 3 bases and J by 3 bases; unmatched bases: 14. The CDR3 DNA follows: TGCGCCAGCAGCTGGGGACTAGCGGCCCGCCCCAAAGACTACGAGCAGTACTTC. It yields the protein CASSWGLAARPKDYEQYF. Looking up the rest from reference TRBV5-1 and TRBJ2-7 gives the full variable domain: KAGVTQTPRYLIKTRGQQVTLSCSPISGHRSVSWYQQTPGQGLQFLFEYFSETQRNKGNFPGRFSGRQFSNSRSEMNVSTLELGDSALYLCASSWGLAARPKDYEQYFGPGTRLTVT.

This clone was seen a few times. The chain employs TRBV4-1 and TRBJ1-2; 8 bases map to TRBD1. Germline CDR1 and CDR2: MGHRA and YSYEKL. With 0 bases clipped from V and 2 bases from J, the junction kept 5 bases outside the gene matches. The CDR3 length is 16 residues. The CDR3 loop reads CASSQERTGRNYGYTF. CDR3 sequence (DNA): TGCGCCAGCAGCCAAGAGAGGACAGGGAGAAACTATGGCTACACCTTC.

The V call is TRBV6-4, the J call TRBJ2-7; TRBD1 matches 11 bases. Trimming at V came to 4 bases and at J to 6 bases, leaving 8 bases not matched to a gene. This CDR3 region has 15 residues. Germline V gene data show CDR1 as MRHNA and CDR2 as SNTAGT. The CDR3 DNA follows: TGTGCCAGCAGTGGTGGACAGGGGGCGCCAGGCGAGCAGTACTTC. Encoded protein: CASSGGQGAPGEQYF.

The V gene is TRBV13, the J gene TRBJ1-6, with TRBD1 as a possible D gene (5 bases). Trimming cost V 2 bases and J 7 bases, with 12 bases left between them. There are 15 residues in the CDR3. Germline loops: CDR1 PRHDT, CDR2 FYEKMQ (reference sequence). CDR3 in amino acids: CASSLTPGRNSPLHF. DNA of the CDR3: TGTGCCAGCAGCTTAACTCCAGGGCGAAATTCACCCCTCCACTTT.

CDR3 loop: CASSLVQGAYNEQFF. DNA for the CDR3: TGTGCCAGCAGCTTAGTACAGGGGGCCTACAATGAGCAGTTCTTC. The V gene is TRBV7-2, the J gene TRBJ2-1; 8 bases fit TRBD1. V trimming: 1 base; J trimming: 2 bases; junction bases outside the gene matches: 1. From germline, CDR1 is SGHTA and CDR2 FQGNSA. The CDR3 has 15 residues.

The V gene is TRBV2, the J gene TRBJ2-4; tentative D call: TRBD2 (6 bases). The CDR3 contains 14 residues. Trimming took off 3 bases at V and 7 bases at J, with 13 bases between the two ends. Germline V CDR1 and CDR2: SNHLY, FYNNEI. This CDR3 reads CASSDRGGNNIQYF. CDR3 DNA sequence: TGTGCCAGCAGTGATAGGGGAGGAAACAACATTCAGTACTTC.

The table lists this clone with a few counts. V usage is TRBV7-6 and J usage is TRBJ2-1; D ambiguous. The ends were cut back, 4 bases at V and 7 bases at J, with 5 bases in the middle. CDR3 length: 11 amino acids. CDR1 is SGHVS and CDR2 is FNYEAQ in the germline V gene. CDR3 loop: CASSSMNEQFF. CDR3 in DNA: TGTGCCAGCAGCTCCATGAATGAGCAGTTCTTC.

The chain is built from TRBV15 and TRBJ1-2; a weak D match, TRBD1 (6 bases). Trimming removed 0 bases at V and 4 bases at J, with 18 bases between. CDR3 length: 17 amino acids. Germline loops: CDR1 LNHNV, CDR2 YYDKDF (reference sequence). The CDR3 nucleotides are TGTGCCACCAGCAGAGATGTATTAGGCAGGGGAGGCTATGGCTACACCTTC. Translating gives CATSRDVLGRGGYGYTF.

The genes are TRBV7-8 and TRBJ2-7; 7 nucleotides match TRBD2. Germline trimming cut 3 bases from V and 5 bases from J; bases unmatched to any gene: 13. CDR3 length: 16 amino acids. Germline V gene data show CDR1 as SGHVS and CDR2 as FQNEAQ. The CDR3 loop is CASSLLTSSDLNEQYF. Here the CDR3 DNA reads TGTGCCAGCAGCTTGCTGACTAGCTCCGACCTCAACGAGCAGTACTTC.

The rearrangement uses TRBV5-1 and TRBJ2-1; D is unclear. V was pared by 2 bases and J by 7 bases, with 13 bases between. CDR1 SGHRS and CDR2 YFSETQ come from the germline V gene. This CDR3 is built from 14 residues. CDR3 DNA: TGCGCCAGCAGCTTTACATTACGGTGGAATGAGCAGTTCTTC. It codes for CASSFTLRWNEQFF.

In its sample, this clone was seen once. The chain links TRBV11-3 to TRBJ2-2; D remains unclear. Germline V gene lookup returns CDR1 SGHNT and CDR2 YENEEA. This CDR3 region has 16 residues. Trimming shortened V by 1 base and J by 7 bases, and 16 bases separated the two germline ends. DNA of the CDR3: TGTGCCAGCAGCTTAGGAGGCAGACCCAATGGCGGGGAGCTGTTTTTT. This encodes CASSLGGRPNGGELFF. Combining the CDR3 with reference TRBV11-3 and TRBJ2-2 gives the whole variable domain EAGVVQSPRYKIIEKKQPVAFWCNPISGHNTLYWYLQNLGQGPELLIRYENEEAVDDSQLPKDRFSAERLKGVDSTLKIQPAELGDSAVYLCASSLGGRPNGGELFFGEGSRLTVL.

CDR3 DNA sequence: TGTGCCAGCAGCGTAGAAGGGGGTGGAAACACCATATATTTT. Its protein product is CASSVEGGGNTIYF. V and J are TRBV9 and TRBJ1-3; D might be TRBD1 (6 bases). V was clipped by 0 bases and J by 3 bases, with 7 bases between them. Germline V CDR1 and CDR2: SGDLS, YYNGEE. This CDR3 is 14 amino acids long.

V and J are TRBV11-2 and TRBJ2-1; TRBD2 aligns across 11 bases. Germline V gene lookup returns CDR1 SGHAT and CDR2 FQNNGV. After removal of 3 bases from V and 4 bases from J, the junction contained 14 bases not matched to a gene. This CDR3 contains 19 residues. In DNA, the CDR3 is TGTGCCAGCAGCTTGGGAGGTAGCGGGGGGGCTAGGGTGTACAATGAGCAGTTCTTC. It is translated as CASSLGGSGGARVYNEQFF.

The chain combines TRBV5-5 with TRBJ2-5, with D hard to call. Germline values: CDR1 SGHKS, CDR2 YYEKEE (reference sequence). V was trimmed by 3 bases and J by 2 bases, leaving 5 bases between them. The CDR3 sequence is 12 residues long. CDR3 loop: CASSWSQETQYF. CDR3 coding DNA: TGTGCCAGCAGCTGGTCTCAAGAGACCCAGTACTTC. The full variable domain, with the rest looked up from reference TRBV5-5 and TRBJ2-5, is DAGVTQSPTHLIKTRGQQVTLRCSPISGHKSVSWYQQVLGQGPQFIFQYYEKEERGRGNFPDRFSARQFPNYSSELNVNALLLGDSALYLCASSWSQETQYFGPGTRLLVL.

The CDR3 is CASSYSGPWDEQYF. DNA for the CDR3: TGTGCCAGCAGTTATTCCGGGCCATGGGACGAGCAGTACTTC. The rearrangement uses TRBV13 and TRBJ2-7; D unclear. This CDR3 region has 14 residues. Germline V CDR1 and CDR2: PRHDT, FYEKMQ (reference sequence). V lost 6 bases and J 5 bases, leaving 17 bases between the germline ends.

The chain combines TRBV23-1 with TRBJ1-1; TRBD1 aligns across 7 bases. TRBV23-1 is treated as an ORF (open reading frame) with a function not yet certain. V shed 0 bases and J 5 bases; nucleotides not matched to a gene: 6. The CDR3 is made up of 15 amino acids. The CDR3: CASSQSEGARTEAFF. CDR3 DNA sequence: TGCGCCAGCAGTCAATCCGAGGGGGCCCGAACTGAAGCTTTCTTT.

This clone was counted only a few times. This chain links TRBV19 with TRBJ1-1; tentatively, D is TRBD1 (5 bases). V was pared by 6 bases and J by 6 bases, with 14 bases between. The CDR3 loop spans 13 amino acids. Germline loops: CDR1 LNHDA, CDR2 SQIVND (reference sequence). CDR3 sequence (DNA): TGTGCCAGTAGAAAACAGGAGTTCGCTGAAGCTTTCTTT. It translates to CASRKQEFAEAFF.

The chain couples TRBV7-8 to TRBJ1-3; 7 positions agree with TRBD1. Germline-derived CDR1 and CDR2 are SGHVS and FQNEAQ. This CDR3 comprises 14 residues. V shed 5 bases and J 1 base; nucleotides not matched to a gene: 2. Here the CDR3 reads CASSGRGSGNTIYF. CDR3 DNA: TGTGCCAGCAGCGGCAGGGGGTCTGGAAACACCATATATTTT.

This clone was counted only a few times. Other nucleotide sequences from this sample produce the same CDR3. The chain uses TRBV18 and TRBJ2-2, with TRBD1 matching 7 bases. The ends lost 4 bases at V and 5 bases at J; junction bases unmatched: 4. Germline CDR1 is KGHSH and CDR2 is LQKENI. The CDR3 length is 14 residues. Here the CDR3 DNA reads TGTGCCAGCTCACAGGGACAGACTACCGGGGAGCTGTTTTTT. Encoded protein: CASSQGQTTGELFF.

The CDR3 DNA follows: TGTGCCAGCAGCTTAGCGGGGTCCCTGGGTCGCACAGATACGCAGTATTTT. Amino acids: CASSLAGSLGRTDTQYF. The gene calls are TRBV11-2 and TRBJ2-3; D is possibly TRBD2 (5 bases). CDR1 and CDR2 from the germline V gene are SGHAT and FQNNGV. The CDR3 contains 17 residues. V lost 1 base to trimming and J lost 1 base, with 15 bases between them.

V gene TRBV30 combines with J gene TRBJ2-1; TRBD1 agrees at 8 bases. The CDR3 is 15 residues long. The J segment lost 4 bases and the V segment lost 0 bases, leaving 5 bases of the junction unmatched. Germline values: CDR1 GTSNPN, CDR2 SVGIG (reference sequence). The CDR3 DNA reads TGTGCCTGGAGTGTACGAGGACAGGGTTACAATGAGCAGTTCTTC. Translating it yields CAWSVRGQGYNEQFF.

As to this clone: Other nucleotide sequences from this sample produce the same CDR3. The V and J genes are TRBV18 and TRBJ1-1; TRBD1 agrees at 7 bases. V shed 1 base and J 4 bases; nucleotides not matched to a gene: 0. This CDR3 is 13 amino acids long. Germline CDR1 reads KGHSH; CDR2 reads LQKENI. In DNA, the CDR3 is TGTGCCAGCTCACCACGACAGGGCACTGAAGCTTTCTTT. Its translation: CASSPRQGTEAFF.

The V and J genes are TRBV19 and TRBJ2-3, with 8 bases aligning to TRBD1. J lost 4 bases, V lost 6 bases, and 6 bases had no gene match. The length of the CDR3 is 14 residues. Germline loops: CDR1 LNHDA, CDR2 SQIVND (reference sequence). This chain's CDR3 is CASSETGGADTQYF. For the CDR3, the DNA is TGTGCCAGTAGCGAAACAGGGGGAGCAGATACGCAGTATTTT.

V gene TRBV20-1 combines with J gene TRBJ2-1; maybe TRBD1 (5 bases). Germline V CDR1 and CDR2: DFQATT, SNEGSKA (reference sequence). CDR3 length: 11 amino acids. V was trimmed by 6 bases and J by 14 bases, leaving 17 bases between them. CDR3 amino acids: CSAKGAILEFF. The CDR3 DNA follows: TGCAGTGCCAAAGGGGCGATATTGGAGTTCTTC.

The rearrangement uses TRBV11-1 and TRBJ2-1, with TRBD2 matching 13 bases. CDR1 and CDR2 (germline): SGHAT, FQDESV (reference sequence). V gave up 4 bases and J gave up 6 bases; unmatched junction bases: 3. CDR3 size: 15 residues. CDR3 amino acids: CASSWRTSGGNEQFF. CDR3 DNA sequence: TGTGCCAGCAGCTGGCGGACTAGCGGGGGCAATGAGCAGTTCTTC.

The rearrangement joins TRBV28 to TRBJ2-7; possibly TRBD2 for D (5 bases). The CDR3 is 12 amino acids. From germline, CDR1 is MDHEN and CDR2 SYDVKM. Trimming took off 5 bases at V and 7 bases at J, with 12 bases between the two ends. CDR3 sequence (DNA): TGTGCCAGCAGTAGCGACTGGAGGGAGCAGTACTTC. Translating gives CASSSDWREQYF.

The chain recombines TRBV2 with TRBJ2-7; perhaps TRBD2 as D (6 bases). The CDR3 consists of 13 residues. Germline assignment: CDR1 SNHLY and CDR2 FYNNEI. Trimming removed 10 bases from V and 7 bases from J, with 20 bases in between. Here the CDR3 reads CATGGTPGGEQYF. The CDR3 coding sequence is TGTGCCACCGGTGGGACCCCTGGAGGGGAGCAGTACTTC.

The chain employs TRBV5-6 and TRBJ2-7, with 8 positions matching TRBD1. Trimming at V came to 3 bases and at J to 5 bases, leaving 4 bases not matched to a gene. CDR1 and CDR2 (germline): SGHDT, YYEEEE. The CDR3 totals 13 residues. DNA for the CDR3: TGTGCCAGCAGCTCAATGGACAGGGACGAGCAGTACTTC. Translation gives CASSSMDRDEQYF.

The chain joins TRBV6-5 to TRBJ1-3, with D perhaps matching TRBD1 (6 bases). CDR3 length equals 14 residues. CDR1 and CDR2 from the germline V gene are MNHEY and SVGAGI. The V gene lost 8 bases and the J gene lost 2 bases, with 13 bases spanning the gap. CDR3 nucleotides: TGTGCCAGCCGGACCAGGGGCGCTGGAAACACCATATATTTT. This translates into CASRTRGAGNTIYF.

The CDR3 here is CASSLDGPYEQYF. The DNA for the CDR3 is TGCGCCAGCAGCTTGGATGGGCCCTACGAGCAGTACTTC. The chain uses TRBV5-1 and TRBJ2-7; no firm D call. Germline V CDR1 and CDR2: SGHRS, YFSETQ. The V end was cut by 0 bases, the J end by 2 bases, with 6 bases between. The CDR3 has 13 amino acids.